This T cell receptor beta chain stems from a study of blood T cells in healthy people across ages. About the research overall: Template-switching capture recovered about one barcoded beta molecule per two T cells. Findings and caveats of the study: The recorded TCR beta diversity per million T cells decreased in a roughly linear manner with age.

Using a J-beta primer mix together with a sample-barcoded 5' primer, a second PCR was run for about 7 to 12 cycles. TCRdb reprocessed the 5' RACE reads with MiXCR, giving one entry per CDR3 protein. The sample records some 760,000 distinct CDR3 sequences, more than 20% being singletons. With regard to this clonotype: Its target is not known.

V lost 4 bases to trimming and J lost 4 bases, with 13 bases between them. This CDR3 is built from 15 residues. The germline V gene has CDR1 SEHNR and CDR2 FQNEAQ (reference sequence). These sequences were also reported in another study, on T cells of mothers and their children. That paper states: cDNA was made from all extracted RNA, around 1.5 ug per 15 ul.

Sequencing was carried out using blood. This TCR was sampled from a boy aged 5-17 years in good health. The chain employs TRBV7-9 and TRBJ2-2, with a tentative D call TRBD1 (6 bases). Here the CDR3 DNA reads TGTGCCAGCAGCTCAGTAGAACAGGGCACCGGGGAGCTGTTTTTT. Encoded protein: CASSSVEQGTGELFF.